The 8 T cell receptor beta chains below come from one sample, sequenced in a study of early T cells in non-severe SARS-CoV-2 infection. TCRdb re-derived calls from the 5' RACE reads in MiXCR, one entry per CDR3 protein. The repertoire holds roughly 55,000 distinct CDR3 sequences, roughly 6.2% seen once, with roughly 3.9% in the top ten. The sample was whole blood. The receptors here all came from an adult who was a healthcare worker with PCR-confirmed SARS-CoV-2 infection or an uninfected control (not recorded which).

This clonotype was observed many times. This chain connects TRBV11-2 to TRBJ2-7; D is ambiguous. Germline CDR1 is SGHAT and CDR2 is FQNNGV. With 1 base removed from V and 3 bases from J, the gap between germline ends came to 4 bases. This CDR3 has 12 residues. CDR3 nucleotides: TGTGCCAGCAGCTTAGCCATCTACGAGCAGTACTTC. It encodes CASSLAIYEQYF. Filled out from reference TRBV11-2 and TRBJ2-7, the complete variable domain reads EAGVAQSPRYKIIEKRQSVAFWCNPISGHATLYWYQQILGQGPKLLIQFQNNGVVDDSQLPKDRFSAERLKGVDSTLKIQPAKLEDSAVYLCASSLAIYEQYFGPGTRLTVT.

This clonotype was seen ten or more times. V gene TRBV15 combines with J gene TRBJ1-2; 10 nucleotides line up with TRBD1. The CDR3 consists of 15 residues. V was pared by 0 bases and J by 11 bases, with 9 bases of the junction left unmatched. Germline V CDR1 and CDR2: LNHNV, YYDKDF (reference sequence). The CDR3 DNA sequence: TGTGCCACCAGCAGAGATAGACAGGGGGCCCTCTCGTACACCTTC. Protein: CATSRDRQGALSYTF. Using reference TRBV15 and TRBJ1-2 for the parts outside the CDR3, the full variable domain is DAMVIQNPRYQVTQFGKPVTLSCSQTLNHNVMYWYQQKSSQAPKLLFHYYDKDFNNEADTPDNFQSRRPNTSFCFLDIRSPGLGDTAMYLCATSRDRQGALSYTFGSGTRLTVV.

This clonotype was detected many times. The J gene is TRBJ2-4, the V gene TRBV29-1; no clear D. The CDR3 length is 14 residues. Germline V gene sequence: CDR1 SQVTM, CDR2 ANQGSEA. The V and J ends lost 5 bases and 4 bases respectively, with 15 bases between them. CDR3 in DNA: TGCAGCGTTCGTCTGGCAATGGGGAAAAACATTCAGTACTTC. Protein product: CSVRLAMGKNIQYF.

This clonotype appeared many times. The chain has TRBV5-6 and TRBJ1-2; 7 positions match TRBD1. The junction had 8 bases not matched to a gene; V was cut back by 5 bases and J by 1 base. Germline CDR1 is SGHDT and CDR2 is YYEEEE. This CDR3 region has 15 residues. DNA for the CDR3: TGTGCCAGCAGGAACCGGGACAGAGATAACTATGGCTACACCTTC. The encoded protein is CASRNRDRDNYGYTF.

This clonotype was counted ten times or more. The chain combines TRBV7-2 with TRBJ2-1; tentative D call: TRBD2 (6 bases). CDR1 is SGHTA and CDR2 is FQGNSA in the germline V gene. This CDR3 region has 15 residues. The V gene lost 3 bases and the J gene lost 2 bases, with 11 bases spanning the gap. This CDR3 reads CASSLTPGAYNEQFF. CDR3 nucleotides: TGTGCCAGCAGCTTGACACCGGGAGCCTACAATGAGCAGTTCTTC.

This clonotype was detected ten times or more. V and J are TRBV10-3 and TRBJ2-2; D possibly matches TRBD1 or TRBD2 (6 bases each). V gave up 10 bases and J gave up 5 bases, with 20 bases separating them. The CDR3 runs to 15 residues. Germline V CDR1 and CDR2: ENHRY, SYGVKD. The CDR3: CATGSGALRTGELFF. CDR3 DNA: TGTGCCACGGGGTCGGGGGCCCTGAGAACCGGGGAGCTGTTTTTT.

This clonotype was observed many times. The chain links TRBV6-5 to TRBJ2-7; 8 bases agree with TRBD1. After removal of 0 bases from V and 6 bases from J, the junction contained 7 bases not matched to a gene. Germline V gene lookup returns CDR1 MNHEY and CDR2 SVGAGI. The CDR3 loop spans 15 amino acids. In DNA, the CDR3 is TGTGCCAGCAGTTACTCCGGGACAGGAGGATTCGAGCAGTACTTC. It codes for CASSYSGTGGFEQYF.

By share, this clonotype ranks as medium-sized. The chain combines TRBV6-5 with TRBJ2-5; 7 nucleotides match TRBD1. The V gene's germline CDR1 is MNHEY and CDR2 SVGAGI. J gave up 5 bases and V 0 bases, and 6 bases lay outside the gene matches. The CDR3 is 15 residues long. The DNA of the CDR3 is TGTGCCAGCAGTTACTCGACAGGGCTAGGGGAGACCCAGTACTTC. It encodes CASSYSTGLGETQYF.